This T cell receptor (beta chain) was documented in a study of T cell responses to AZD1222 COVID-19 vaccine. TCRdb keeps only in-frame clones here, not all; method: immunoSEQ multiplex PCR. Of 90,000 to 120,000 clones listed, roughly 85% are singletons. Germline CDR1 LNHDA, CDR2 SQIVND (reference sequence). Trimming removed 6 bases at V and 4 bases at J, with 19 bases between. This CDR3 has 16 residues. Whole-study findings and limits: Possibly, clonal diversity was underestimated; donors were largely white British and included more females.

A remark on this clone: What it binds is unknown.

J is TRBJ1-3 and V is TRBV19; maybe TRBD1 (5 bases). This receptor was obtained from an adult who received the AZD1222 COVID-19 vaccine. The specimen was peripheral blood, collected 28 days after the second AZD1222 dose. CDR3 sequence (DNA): TGTGCCAGTAGGGGTACTGGCCGGGACCTCGGAAACACCATATATTTT. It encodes CASRGTGRDLGNTIYF.